This T cell receptor (beta chain) was sequenced during a study of T cell responses to AZD1222 COVID-19 vaccine. Using immunoSEQ multiplex PCR, the repertoire was profiled, and TCRdb retains in-frame clones only, with some absent. Here the sample spans some 150,000 clones, 90% being singletons. The material was peripheral blood, obtained on day 0 of AZD1222 vaccination. The sequence came from an adult in good health.

DNA for the CDR3: TGTGCCAGCTCACGGTCCGGGACAGGGTTGGAGACCCAGTACTTC. Amino acids: CASSRSGTGLETQYF. The chain employs TRBV18 and TRBJ2-5, with TRBD1 identical over 9 bases. V gave up 4 bases and J gave up 5 bases; unmatched junction bases: 8. Germline CDR1 reads KGHSH; CDR2 reads LQKENI. The CDR3 loop spans 15 amino acids. The full variable domain, with the rest looked up from reference TRBV18 and TRBJ2-5, is NAGVMQNPRHLVRRRGQEARLRCSPMKGHSHVYWYRQLPEEGLKFMVYLQKENIIDESGMPKERFSAEFPKEGPSILRIQQVVRGDSAAYFCASSRSGTGLETQYFGPGTRLLVL.